This T cell receptor (beta chain) was profiled in a study of blood T cell repertoires in COVID-19. Study overall: COVID-19 samples, acute and convalescent, were from the United States, Italy and Spain. PBMCs, B-cell-depleted T cells, or T cells were the source of the cDNA or gDNA that made up the material.

V was clipped by 6 bases and J by 5 bases; unmatched bases: 7. The CDR3 has 15 residues. Germline CDR1 reads SNHLY; CDR2 reads FYNNEI. Sequencing was performed with immunoSEQ multiplex PCR; in TCRdb, only in-frame clones are kept and a portion is missing. Among almost 200,000 clones listed, approximately 86% were seen once. Patients from Seattle were sampled longitudinally, starting during active infection. This chain connects TRBV2 to TRBJ1-4, with 9 bases fitting TRBD1. The clonotype was recovered from a man aged 60 to 69 with COVID-19, enrolled during active disease. The sequenced material came from peripheral blood. The chain's CDR3 is CASRALQGANEKLFF. For the CDR3, the DNA is TGTGCCAGCAGGGCGCTACAGGGGGCAAATGAAAAACTGTTTTTT. Combining the CDR3 with reference TRBV2 and TRBJ1-4 gives the whole variable domain EPEVTQTPSHQVTQMGQEVILRCVPISNHLYFYWYRQILGQKVEFLVSFYNNEISEKSEIFDDQFSVERPDGSNFTLKIRSTKLEDSAMYFCASRALQGANEKLFFGSGTQLSVL.